The source of this TCR beta chain is a study of CXCR3-negative and CXCR3-positive naive CD8 T cells. Whole-study findings and limits: Fresh PBMCs went into most assays, and CXCR3 expression partly declined after cryopreservation. Both of the naive subsets showed about the same high diversity, but memory CD8+ cells had much less. Within a donor, both naive subsets shared TRBV-TRBJ usage, unlike memory cells.

In regard to this clonotype: The target antigen is unknown.

UMI-labeled 5' RACE TRB cDNA libraries were prepared from the cells. From the 5' RACE reads, TCRdb lists one entry per CDR3 protein and no DNA. Listed are under 65,000 distinct CDR3 sequences; 23% falls within the top ten. CDR3 length: 15 amino acids. In germline, CDR1 is KGHSH, CDR2 LQKENI. The gene calls are TRBV18 and TRBJ2-1; TCRdb's assignment of TRBD1 cannot be checked, as there is no DNA. Sequenced: memory CD8+ T cells from blood. This clonotype originated in a human donor in good health. Some clones in this sample may be carry-over from other donors' samples. CDR3 region: CASSPTGAMLNEQFF.